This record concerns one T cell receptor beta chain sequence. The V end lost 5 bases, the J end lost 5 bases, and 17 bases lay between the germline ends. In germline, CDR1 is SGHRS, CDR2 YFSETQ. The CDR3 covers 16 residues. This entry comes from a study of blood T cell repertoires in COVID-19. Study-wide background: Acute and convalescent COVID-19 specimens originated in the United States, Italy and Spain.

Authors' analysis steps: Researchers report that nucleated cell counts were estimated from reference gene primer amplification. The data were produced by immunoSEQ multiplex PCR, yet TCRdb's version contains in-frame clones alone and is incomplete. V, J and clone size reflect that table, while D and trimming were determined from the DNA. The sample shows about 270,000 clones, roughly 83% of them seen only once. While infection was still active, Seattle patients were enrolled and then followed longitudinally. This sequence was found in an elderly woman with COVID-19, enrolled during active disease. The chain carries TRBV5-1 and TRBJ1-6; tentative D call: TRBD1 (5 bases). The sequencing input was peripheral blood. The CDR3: CASSLSGTVDNSPLHF. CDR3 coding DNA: TGCGCCAGCAGTTTAAGCGGGACGGTGGATAATTCACCCCTCCACTTT.